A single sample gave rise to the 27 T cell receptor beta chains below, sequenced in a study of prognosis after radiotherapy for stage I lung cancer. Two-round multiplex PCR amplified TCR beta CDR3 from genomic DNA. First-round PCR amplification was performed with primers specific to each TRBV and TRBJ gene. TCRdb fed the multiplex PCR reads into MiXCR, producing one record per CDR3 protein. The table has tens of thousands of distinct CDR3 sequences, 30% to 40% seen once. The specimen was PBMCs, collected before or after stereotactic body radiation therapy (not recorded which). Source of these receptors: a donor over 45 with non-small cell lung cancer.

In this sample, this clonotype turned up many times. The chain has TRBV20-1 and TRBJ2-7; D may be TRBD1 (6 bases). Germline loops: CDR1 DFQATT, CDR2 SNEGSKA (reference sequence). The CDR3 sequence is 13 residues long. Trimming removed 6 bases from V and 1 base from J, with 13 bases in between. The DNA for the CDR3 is TGCAGTGCCCCCTCGGACAGATCCTACGAGCAGTACTTC. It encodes CSAPSDRSYEQYF.

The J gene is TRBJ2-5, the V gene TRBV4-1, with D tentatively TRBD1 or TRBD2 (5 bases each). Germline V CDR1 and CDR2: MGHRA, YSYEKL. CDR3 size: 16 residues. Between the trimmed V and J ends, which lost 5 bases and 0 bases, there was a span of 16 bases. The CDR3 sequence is CASSVGDAWYQETQYF. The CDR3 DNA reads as TGCGCCAGCAGCGTTGGGGACGCTTGGTACCAAGAGACCCAGTACTTC.

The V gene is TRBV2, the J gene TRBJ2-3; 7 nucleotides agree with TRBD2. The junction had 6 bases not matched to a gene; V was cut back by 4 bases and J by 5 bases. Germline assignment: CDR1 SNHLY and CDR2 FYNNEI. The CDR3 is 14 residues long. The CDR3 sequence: CASSARAGEDTQYF. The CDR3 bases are TGTGCCAGCAGTGCCCGGGCGGGGGAAGATACGCAGTATTTT. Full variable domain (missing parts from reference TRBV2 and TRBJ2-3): EPEVTQTPSHQVTQMGQEVILRCVPISNHLYFYWYRQILGQKVEFLVSFYNNEISEKSEIFDDQFSVERPDGSNFTLKIRSTKLEDSAMYFCASSARAGEDTQYFGPGTRLTVL.

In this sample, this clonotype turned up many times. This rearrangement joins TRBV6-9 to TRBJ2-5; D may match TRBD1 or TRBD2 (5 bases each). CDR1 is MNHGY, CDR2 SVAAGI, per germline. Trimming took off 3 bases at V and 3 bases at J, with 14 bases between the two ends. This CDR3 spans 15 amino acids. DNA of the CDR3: TGTGCCAGCAGTTACCCCACTCGAGGGGAAGAGACCCAGTACTTC. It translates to CASSYPTRGEETQYF.

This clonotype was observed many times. CDR3 in amino acids: CASSTTRQGTYEQYF. The DNA of the CDR3 is TGTGCCAGCAGCACTACTCGACAGGGGACCTACGAGCAGTACTTC. This chain connects TRBV7-9 to TRBJ2-7; TRBD1 agrees at 8 bases. CDR3 length equals 15 residues. With 5 bases clipped from V and 2 bases from J, the junction kept 8 bases outside the gene matches. Germline V gene data show CDR1 as SEHNR and CDR2 as FQNEAQ (reference sequence).

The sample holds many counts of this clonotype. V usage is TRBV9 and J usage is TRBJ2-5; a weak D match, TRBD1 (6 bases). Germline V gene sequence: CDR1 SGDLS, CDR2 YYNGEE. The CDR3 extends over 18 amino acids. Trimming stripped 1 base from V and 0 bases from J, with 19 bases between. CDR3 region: CASSVTPGTRGYQETQYF. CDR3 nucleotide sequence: TGTGCCAGCAGCGTAACACCCGGGACAAGGGGATACCAAGAGACCCAGTACTTC.

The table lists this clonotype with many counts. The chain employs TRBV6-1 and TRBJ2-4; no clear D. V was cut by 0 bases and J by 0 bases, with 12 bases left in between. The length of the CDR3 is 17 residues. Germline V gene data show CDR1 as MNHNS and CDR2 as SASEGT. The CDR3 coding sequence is TGTGCCAGCAGTGAAGCGCATGGTGGGATAGCCAAAAACATTCAGTACTTC. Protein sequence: CASSEAHGGIAKNIQYF.

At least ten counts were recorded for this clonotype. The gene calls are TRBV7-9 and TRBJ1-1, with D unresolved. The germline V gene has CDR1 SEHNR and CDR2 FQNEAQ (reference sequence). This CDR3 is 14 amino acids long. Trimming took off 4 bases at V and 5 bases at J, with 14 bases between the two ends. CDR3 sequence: CASSSSSPRTEAFF. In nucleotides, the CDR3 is TGTGCCAGCAGCTCGTCCTCCCCAAGGACTGAAGCTTTCTTT.

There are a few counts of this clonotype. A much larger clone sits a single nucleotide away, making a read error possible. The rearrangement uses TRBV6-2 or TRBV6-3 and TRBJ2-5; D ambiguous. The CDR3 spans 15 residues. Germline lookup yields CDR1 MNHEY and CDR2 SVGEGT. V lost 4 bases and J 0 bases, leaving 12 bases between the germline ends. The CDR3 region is CASSSPRCYQETQYF. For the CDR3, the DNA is TGTGCCAGCAGTTCCCCCCGGTGCTACCAAGAGACCCAGTACTTC.

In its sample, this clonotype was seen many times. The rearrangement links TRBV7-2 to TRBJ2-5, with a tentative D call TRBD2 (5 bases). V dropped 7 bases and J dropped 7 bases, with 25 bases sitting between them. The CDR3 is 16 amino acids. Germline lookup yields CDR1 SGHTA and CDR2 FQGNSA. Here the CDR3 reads CASTPYLGSQGGTQYF. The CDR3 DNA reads TGTGCCAGCACCCCCTACCTCGGAAGCCAAGGAGGGACCCAGTACTTC.

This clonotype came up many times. CDR3: CASSSSWGYGYTF. The CDR3 DNA reads TGTGCCAGCAGCTCTAGCTGGGGTTATGGCTACACCTTC. The rearrangement links TRBV7-9 to TRBJ1-2; D unclear. Trimming stripped 4 bases from V and 5 bases from J, with 11 bases between. Germline CDR1 reads SEHNR; CDR2 reads FQNEAQ (reference sequence). The CDR3 is 13 amino acids.

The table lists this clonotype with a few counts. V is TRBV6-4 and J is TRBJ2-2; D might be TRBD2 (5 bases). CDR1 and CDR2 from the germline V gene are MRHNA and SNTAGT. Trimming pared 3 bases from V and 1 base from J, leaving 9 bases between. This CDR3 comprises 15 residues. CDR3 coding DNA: TGTGCCAGCAGTGAGGAGGCAGGGAACACCGGGGAGCTGTTTTTT. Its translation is CASSEEAGNTGELFF.

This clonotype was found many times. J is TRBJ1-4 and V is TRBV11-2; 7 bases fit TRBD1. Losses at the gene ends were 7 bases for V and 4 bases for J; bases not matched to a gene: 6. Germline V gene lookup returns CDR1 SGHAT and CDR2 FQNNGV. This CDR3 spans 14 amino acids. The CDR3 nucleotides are TGTGCCAGCACCCGGACAGGATTTAATGAAAAACTGTTTTTT. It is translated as CASTRTGFNEKLFF.

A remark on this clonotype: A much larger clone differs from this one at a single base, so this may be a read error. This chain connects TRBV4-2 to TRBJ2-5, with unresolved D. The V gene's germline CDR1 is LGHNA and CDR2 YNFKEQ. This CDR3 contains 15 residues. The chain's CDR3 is CASSQDGTEAETLYF. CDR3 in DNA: TGTGCCAGCAGCCAAGATGGCACAGAAGCAGAGACCCTGTACTTC.

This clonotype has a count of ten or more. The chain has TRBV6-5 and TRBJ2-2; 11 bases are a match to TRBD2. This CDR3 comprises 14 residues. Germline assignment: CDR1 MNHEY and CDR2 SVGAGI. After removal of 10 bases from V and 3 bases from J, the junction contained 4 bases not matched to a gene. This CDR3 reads CATFSGRDTGELFF. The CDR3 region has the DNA TGTGCCACCTTTAGCGGGAGGGACACCGGGGAGCTGTTTTTT.

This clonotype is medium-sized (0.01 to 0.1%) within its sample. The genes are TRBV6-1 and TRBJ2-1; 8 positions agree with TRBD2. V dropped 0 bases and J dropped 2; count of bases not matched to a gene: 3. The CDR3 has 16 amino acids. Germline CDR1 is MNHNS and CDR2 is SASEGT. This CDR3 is CASSEAGGLAYNEQFF. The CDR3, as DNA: TGTGCCAGCAGTGAAGCGGGGGGACTAGCCTACAATGAGCAGTTCTTC.

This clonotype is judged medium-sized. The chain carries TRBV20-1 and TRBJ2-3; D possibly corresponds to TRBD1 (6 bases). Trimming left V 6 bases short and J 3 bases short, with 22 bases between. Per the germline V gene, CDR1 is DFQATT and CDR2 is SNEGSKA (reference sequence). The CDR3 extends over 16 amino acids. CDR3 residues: CSADYRAVGPTDTQYF. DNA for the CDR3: TGCAGTGCAGACTACAGGGCAGTCGGACCGACAGATACGCAGTATTTT.

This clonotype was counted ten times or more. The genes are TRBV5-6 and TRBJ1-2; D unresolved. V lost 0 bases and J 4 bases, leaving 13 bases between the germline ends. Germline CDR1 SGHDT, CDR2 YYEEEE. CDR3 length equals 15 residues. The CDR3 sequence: CASSLGLEGGYGYTF. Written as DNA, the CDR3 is TGTGCCAGCAGCTTGGGGTTGGAAGGTGGCTATGGCTACACCTTC.

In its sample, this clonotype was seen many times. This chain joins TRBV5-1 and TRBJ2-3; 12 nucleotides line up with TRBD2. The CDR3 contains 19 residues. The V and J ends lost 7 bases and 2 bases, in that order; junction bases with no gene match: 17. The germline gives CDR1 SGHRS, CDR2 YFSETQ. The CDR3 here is CASSRLNGGTSGSTDTQYF. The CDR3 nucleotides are TGCGCCAGCTCACGCCTTAACGGGGGGACTAGCGGGTCCACAGATACGCAGTATTTT.

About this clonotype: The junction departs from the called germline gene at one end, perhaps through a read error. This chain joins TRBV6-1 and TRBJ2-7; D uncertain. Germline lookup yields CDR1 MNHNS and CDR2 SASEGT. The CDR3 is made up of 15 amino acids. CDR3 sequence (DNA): TGTGCCAGCAGGGACGGAACCTTCACAGTGGCCGAGCAGTACTTT. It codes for CASRDGTFTVAEQYF.

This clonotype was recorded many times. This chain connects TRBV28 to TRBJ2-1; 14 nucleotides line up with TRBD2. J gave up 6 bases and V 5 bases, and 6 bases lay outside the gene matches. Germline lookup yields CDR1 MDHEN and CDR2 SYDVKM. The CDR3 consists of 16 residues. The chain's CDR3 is CASSPGLAGEGNEQFF. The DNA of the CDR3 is TGTGCCAGCAGTCCGGGACTAGCGGGAGAAGGCAATGAGCAGTTCTTC.

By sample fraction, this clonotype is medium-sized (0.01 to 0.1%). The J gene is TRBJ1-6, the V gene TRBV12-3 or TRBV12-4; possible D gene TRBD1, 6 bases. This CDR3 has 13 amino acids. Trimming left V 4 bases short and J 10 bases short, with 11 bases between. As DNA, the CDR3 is TGTGCCAGCAGTTCAGGGGTACGATCACCCCTCCACTTT. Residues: CASSSGVRSPLHF.

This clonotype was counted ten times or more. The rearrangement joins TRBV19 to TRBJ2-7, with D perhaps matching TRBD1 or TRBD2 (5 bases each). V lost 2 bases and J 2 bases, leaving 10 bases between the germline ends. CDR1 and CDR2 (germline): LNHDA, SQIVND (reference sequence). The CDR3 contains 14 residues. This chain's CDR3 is CASSIWDGPYEQYF. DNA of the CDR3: TGTGCCAGTAGTATATGGGACGGACCCTACGAGCAGTACTTC.

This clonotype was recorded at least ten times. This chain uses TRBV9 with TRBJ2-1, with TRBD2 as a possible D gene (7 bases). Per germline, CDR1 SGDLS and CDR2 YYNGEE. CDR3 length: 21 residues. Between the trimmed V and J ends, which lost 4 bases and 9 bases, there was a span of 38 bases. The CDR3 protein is CASSQRGSTGGLPSRGVEQFF. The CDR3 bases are TGTGCCAGCAGCCAAAGGGGGAGCACGGGGGGCCTCCCTTCTCGCGGTGTTGAGCAGTTCTTC.

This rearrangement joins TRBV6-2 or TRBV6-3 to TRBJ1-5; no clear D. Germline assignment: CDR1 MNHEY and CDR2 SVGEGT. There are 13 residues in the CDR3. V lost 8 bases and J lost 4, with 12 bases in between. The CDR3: CASRGDTNQPQHF. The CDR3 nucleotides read TGTGCCAGCCGTGGGGATACGAATCAGCCCCAGCATTTT.

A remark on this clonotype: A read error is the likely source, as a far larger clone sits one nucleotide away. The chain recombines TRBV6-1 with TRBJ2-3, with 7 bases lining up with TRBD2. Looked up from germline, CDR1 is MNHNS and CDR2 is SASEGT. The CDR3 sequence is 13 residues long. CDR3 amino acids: CTSSDQRGDTQYF. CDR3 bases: TGTACCAGCAGTGACCAGCGGGGAGATACGCAGTATTTT.

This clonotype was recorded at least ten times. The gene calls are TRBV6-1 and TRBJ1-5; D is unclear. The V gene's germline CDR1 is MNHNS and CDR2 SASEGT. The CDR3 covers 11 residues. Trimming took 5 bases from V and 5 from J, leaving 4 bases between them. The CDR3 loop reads CASSLDQPQHF. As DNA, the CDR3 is TGTGCCAGCAGTCTGGATCAGCCCCAGCATTTT.